This section outlines one T cell receptor (beta chain) sequence together with its context. The target antigen is unknown. The sample is drawn from a study of CD8 T cells in ankylosing spondylitis. General study findings and limits: Ankylosing spondylitis blood appeared to carry a characteristic TCR beta motif of fewer than 10 highly homologous variants. Reported data indicate significant enrichment of disease-linked clones within matched ankylosing spondylitis synovial fluid.

Each CDR3 protein gets one entry after TCRdb re-called the 5' RACE reads with MiXCR. Of around 150,000 distinct CDR3 sequences listed, around 20% are singletons. CDR1 SGHRS and CDR2 YFSETQ come from the germline V gene. This CDR3 comprises 14 residues. Trimming pared 4 bases from V and 4 bases from J, leaving 14 bases between. Sample: blood, either unsorted or a sorted T cell fraction (not recorded which). This TCR derives from a male donor with ankylosing spondylitis or in good health (not recorded which). V is TRBV5-1 and J is TRBJ1-2; D call uncertain. The CDR3 DNA reads as TGCGCCAGCAGCCCCTTGACACAAGCCTATGGCTACACCTTC. Translation: CASSPLTQAYGYTF.